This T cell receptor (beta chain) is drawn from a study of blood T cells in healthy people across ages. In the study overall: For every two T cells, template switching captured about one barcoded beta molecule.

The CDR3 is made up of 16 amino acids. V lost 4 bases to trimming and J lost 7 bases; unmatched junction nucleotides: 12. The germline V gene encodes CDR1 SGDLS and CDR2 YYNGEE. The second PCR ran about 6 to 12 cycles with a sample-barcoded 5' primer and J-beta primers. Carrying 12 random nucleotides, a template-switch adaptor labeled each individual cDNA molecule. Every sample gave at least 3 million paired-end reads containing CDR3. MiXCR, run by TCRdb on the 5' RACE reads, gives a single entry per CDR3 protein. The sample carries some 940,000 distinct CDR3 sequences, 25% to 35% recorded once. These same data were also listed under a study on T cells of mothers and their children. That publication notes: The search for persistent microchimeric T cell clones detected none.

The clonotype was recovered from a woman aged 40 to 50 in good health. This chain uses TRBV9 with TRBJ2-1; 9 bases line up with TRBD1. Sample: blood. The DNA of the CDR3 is TGTGCCAGCAGCCCGCGGACAGGGGAGGGCTGGAATGAGCAGTTCTTC. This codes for CASSPRTGEGWNEQFF.